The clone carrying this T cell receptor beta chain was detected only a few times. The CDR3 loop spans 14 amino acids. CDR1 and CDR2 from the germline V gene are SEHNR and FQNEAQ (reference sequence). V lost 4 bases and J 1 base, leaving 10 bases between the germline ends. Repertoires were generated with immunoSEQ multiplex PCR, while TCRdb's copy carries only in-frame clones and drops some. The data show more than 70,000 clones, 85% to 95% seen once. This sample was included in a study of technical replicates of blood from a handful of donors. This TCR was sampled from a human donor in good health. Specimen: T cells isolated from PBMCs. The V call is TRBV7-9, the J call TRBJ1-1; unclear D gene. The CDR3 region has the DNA TGTGCCAGCAGCTCGCATAGAAGGAACACTGAAGCTTTCTTT. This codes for CASSSHRRNTEAFF.